The 32 T cell receptor beta chains below all came from one sample that was sequenced in a study of blood T cells in healthy people across ages. A second PCR, run for about 7 to 11 cycles, used a sample-barcoded 5' primer plus a J-beta primer mix. TCRdb recomputed calls from the 5' RACE reads with MiXCR, one row per CDR3 protein. The repertoire holds under 1,100,000 distinct CDR3 sequences, with approximately 25% as singletons. These same data were also listed under a study on T cells of mothers and their children.

Material: blood. The receptors stem from a girl aged 2 to 9 in good health.

The sample holds a few counts of this clonotype. The chain has TRBV4-2 and TRBJ2-1; D gene uncertain. V gave up 0 bases and J gave up 5 bases, with 8 bases separating them. Germline assignment: CDR1 LGHNA and CDR2 YNFKEQ. This CDR3 has 14 residues. This chain's CDR3 is CASSQEGRNNEQFF. The CDR3 DNA sequence: TGTGCCAGCAGCCAAGAAGGACGGAACAATGAGCAGTTCTTC.

The chain combines TRBV7-2 with TRBJ2-1, with D unresolved. This CDR3 comprises 13 residues. The V gene's germline CDR1 is SGHTA and CDR2 FQGNSA. The V end was cut by 3 bases, the J end by 8 bases, with 11 bases between. CDR3 in DNA: TGTGCCAGCAGCTTTCGCGGAGTCGATGAGCAGTTCTTC. Protein: CASSFRGVDEQFF.

This chain connects TRBV2 to TRBJ2-7; D is unclear. Germline values: CDR1 SNHLY, CDR2 FYNNEI. Trimming took 4 bases from V and 3 from J, leaving 10 bases between them. The CDR3 spans 13 residues. CDR3 region: CASSVWENYEQYF. CDR3 nucleotide sequence: TGTGCCAGCAGTGTTTGGGAAAACTACGAGCAGTACTTC. The whole variable domain, remainder taken from reference TRBV2 and TRBJ2-7, is EPEVTQTPSHQVTQMGQEVILRCVPISNHLYFYWYRQILGQKVEFLVSFYNNEISEKSEIFDDQFSVERPDGSNFTLKIRSTKLEDSAMYFCASSVWENYEQYFGPGTRLTVT.

This chain uses TRBV5-6 with TRBJ1-1, with unresolved D. CDR1 is SGHDT, CDR2 YYEEEE, per germline. The CDR3 length is 16 residues. Trimming shortened V by 7 bases and J by 1 base, and 20 bases separated the two germline ends. This CDR3 reads CASLLFDAGRNTEAFF. The CDR3 nucleotides read TGTGCCAGCCTTTTATTTGATGCGGGCCGGAACACTGAAGCTTTCTTT.

About this clonotype itself: At one boundary the junction diverges from the germline segment, which might be a read error. The gene calls are TRBV9 and TRBJ2-3; 8 nucleotides align to TRBD2. The CDR3 is 15 residues long. Germline lookup yields CDR1 SGDLS and CDR2 YYNGEE. Here the CDR3 reads CTSSVGETSEDTQYF. CDR3 coding DNA: TGTACCAGCAGCGTAGGTGAGACTAGCGAAGATACGCAGTATTTT.

This chain joins TRBV6-2 or TRBV6-3 and TRBJ1-5; D is unclear. Germline CDR1 MNHEY, CDR2 SVGEGT. The CDR3 contains 12 residues. V was trimmed by 2 bases and J by 5 bases, leaving 4 bases between them. DNA for the CDR3: TGTGCCAGCAGTTACCCCTATCAGCCCCAGCATTTT. Amino acids: CASSYPYQPQHF.

V gene TRBV7-9 combines with J gene TRBJ2-5, with a possible D match to TRBD1 (6 bases). The DNA end lines up better with TRBJ2-1; the J call may be wrong. The CDR3 covers 14 residues. CDR1 is SEHNR, CDR2 FQNEAQ, per germline (reference sequence). CDR3 DNA sequence: TGTGCCAGCAGTCCTAGTCTAGCAGGGGATGAGCAGTTCTTC. Its protein product is CASSPSLAGDEQFF.

Comments on this clonotype: A read error may be the cause here, since a much bigger clone is one base away. The chain combines TRBV27 with TRBJ2-7; TRBD1 aligns across 10 bases. Germline V CDR1 and CDR2: MNHEY, SMNVEV (reference sequence). V lost 6 bases and J lost 3; bases outside the gene matches: 14. The length of the CDR3 is 17 residues. The CDR3 here is CASRSGMTGGGNYEQYF. The CDR3 DNA is TGTGCCAGCAGGTCCGGGATGACAGGGGGCGGAAACTACGAGCAGTACTTC.

This clonotype showed up just a few times. The chain employs TRBV11-2 and TRBJ2-1; 9 bases are a match to TRBD2. CDR1 and CDR2 from the germline V gene are SGHAT and FQNNGV. J gave up 0 bases and V 8 bases, and 11 bases lay outside the gene matches. CDR3 length equals 17 residues. The CDR3 nucleotides are TGTGCCAGCTTAGCGGGGGACAGCCAGAGCTCCTACAATGAGCAGTTCTTC. It encodes CASLAGDSQSSYNEQFF.

V usage is TRBV24-1 and J usage is TRBJ2-3, with D possibly matching TRBD1 (6 bases). Germline CDR1 KGHDR, CDR2 SFDVKD. The ends were cut back, 1 base at V and 6 bases at J, with 13 bases in the middle. The CDR3 sequence is 15 residues long. The CDR3 region has the DNA TGTGCCACCAGTGATTTATCAGGACAGCGGGATACGCAGTATTTT. Its protein product is CATSDLSGQRDTQYF.

The rearrangement uses TRBV12-5 and TRBJ2-1; perhaps TRBD2 as D (6 bases). The CDR3 sequence is 15 residues long. Germline V gives CDR1 LGHNT, CDR2 FRNRAP. Trimming took off 6 bases at V and 2 bases at J, with 14 bases between the two ends. The CDR3 here is CASGFFSGTYNEQFF. In nucleotides, the CDR3 is TGTGCTAGTGGCTTTTTTAGCGGAACCTACAATGAGCAGTTCTTC.

This clonotype appeared a few times. V gene TRBV28 combines with J gene TRBJ2-7; TRBD1 is a possible D gene (6 bases). The CDR3 extends over 14 amino acids. The ends were cut back, 5 bases at V and 3 bases at J, with 14 bases in the middle. The germline V gene has CDR1 MDHEN and CDR2 SYDVKM. The CDR3 coding sequence is TGTGCCAGCAGTCCCGGGACATTCGACTACGAGCAGTACTTC. This translates into CASSPGTFDYEQYF.

This clonotype was picked up a small number of times. V gene TRBV7-2 combines with J gene TRBJ2-1; 16 bases align to TRBD2. The DNA end is a closer match to TRBJ2-5, so the J assignment may be wrong. Germline CDR1 is SGHTA and CDR2 is FQGNSA. The CDR3 is 18 amino acids. The CDR3 DNA is TGTGCCAGCAGCTTAACACCGGGACTAGCGGGGGGGCAGGAGACCCAGTACTTC. Its protein product is CASSLTPGLAGGQETQYF.

This clonotype has more than one count but fewer than ten. This chain joins TRBV14 and TRBJ2-1, with 8 bases lining up with TRBD2. The germline V gene has CDR1 SGHDN and CDR2 FVKESK. This CDR3 contains 15 residues. V dropped 1 base and J dropped 8; count of bases not matched to a gene: 7. Here the CDR3 reads CASSQAGGLSDEQFF. The CDR3 bases are TGTGCCAGCAGCCAAGCGGGGGGGCTTTCGGATGAGCAGTTCTTC.

This clonotype was picked up a small number of times. V usage is TRBV7-3 and J usage is TRBJ2-1; 15 nucleotides match TRBD2. This CDR3 contains 17 residues. The germline gives CDR1 SGHTA, CDR2 FQGTGA. The junction had 8 bases not matched to a gene; V was cut back by 2 bases and J by 9 bases. The CDR3, as DNA: TGTGCCAGCAGCTTATCCCCGCCGGGACTAGCGGGAGGTGAGCAGTTCTTC. The encoded protein is CASSLSPPGLAGGEQFF.

V usage is TRBV6-1 and J usage is TRBJ2-7; D is uncertain. Trimming cost V 2 bases and J 1 base, with 9 bases left between them. Germline loops: CDR1 MNHNS, CDR2 SASEGT. The CDR3 consists of 14 residues. For the CDR3, the DNA is TGTGCCAGCAGTGAACCCTTTAGATCCTACGAGCAGTACTTC. Its protein is CASSEPFRSYEQYF.

V usage is TRBV3-1 and J usage is TRBJ2-3; 8 bases map to TRBD2. Germline CDR1 is LGHDT and CDR2 is YNNKEL (reference sequence). Trimming removed 6 bases from V and 5 bases from J; junction bases left unmatched: 10. This CDR3 has 15 residues. CDR3 sequence: CASSSPGLAKDTQYF. The CDR3 DNA reads as TGTGCCAGCAGTTCCCCCGGACTAGCCAAAGATACGCAGTATTTT.

The chain has TRBV25-1 and TRBJ1-2; 7 bases align to TRBD1. Germline lookup yields CDR1 MGHDK and CDR2 SYGVNS. This CDR3 is 11 amino acids long. Trimming removed 10 bases from V and 8 bases from J; junction bases left unmatched: 7. The DNA for the CDR3 is TGTGCCACCCGACAGGGTCCCGGCTACACCTTC. It yields the protein CATRQGPGYTF.

The table lists this clonotype with a few counts. The gene calls are TRBV11-2 and TRBJ2-7; D could derive from TRBD1 or TRBD2 (5 bases each). Trimming took off 4 bases at V and 0 bases at J, with 10 bases between the two ends. Germline CDR1 SGHAT, CDR2 FQNNGV. The CDR3 extends over 14 amino acids. The CDR3 nucleotides read TGTGCCAGCAGCTACGAGGGGCCCTCCTACGAGCAGTACTTC. This codes for CASSYEGPSYEQYF. Full variable domain (outside the CDR3, taken from reference TRBV11-2 and TRBJ2-7): EAGVAQSPRYKIIEKRQSVAFWCNPISGHATLYWYQQILGQGPKLLIQFQNNGVVDDSQLPKDRFSAERLKGVDSTLKIQPAKLEDSAVYLCASSYEGPSYEQYFGPGTRLTVT.

The chain uses TRBV6-1 and TRBJ2-7; D is possibly TRBD2 (7 bases). Trimming pared 7 bases from V and 0 bases from J, leaving 16 bases between. Germline lookup yields CDR1 MNHNS and CDR2 SASEGT. This CDR3 has 15 amino acids. The CDR3: CASNLKGGNSYEQYF. The CDR3 DNA sequence: TGTGCCAGCAATCTAAAGGGGGGGAACTCCTACGAGCAGTACTTC.

The chain is built from TRBV5-6 and TRBJ1-5, with 8 bases fitting TRBD1. The CDR3 sequence is 14 residues long. The germline CDR1 and CDR2 sequences are SGHDT and YYEEEE. V lost 5 bases, J lost 6 bases, and 7 bases stayed unmatched. CDR3: CASSYRTGRQPQHF. As DNA, the CDR3 is TGTGCCAGCAGTTATCGGACAGGGCGTCAGCCCCAGCATTTT. Full variable domain (remainder filled in from reference TRBV5-6 and TRBJ1-5): DAGVTQSPTHLIKTRGQQVTLRCSPKSGHDTVSWYQQALGQGPQFIFQYYEEEERQRGNFPDRFSGHQFPNYSSELNVNALLLGDSALYLCASSYRTGRQPQHFGDGTRLSIL.

This clonotype came up a few times. DNA of the CDR3: TGTGCCAGCAGCTTATTCAGGGACTCTTACGAGCAGTACTTC. It yields the protein CASSLFRDSYEQYF. This chain links TRBV11-3 with TRBJ2-1; D is possibly TRBD2 (6 bases). The DNA end is more similar to TRBJ2-7, so the J call may be wrong. Germline V CDR1 and CDR2: SGHNT, YENEEA. The CDR3 totals 14 residues.

This clonotype has only a few counts. The genes are TRBV12-3 or TRBV12-4 and TRBJ2-5; 14 bases align to TRBD2. V was pared by 5 bases and J by 4 bases, with 6 bases of the junction left unmatched. The CDR3 runs to 16 residues. The CDR3 loop is CASSTQGLAGAETQYF. In DNA, the CDR3 is TGTGCCAGCAGTACCCAGGGACTAGCGGGGGCAGAGACCCAGTACTTC.

The genes are TRBV7-9 and TRBJ2-2; D is tentatively TRBD1 or TRBD2 (5 bases each). This CDR3 spans 15 amino acids. The germline V gene encodes CDR1 SEHNR and CDR2 FQNEAQ (reference sequence). V gave up 4 bases and J gave up 6 bases, with 15 bases separating them. CDR3 DNA: TGTGCCAGCAGCTATTCGGGACCGACTCCCGGGGAGCTGTTTTTT. It is translated as CASSYSGPTPGELFF.

This clonotype was counted a few times. This chain joins TRBV29-1 and TRBJ2-3; D unresolved. Germline CDR1 reads SQVTM; CDR2 reads ANQGSEA. The V and J ends lost 8 bases and 8 bases respectively, with 11 bases between them. The length of the CDR3 is 10 residues. This CDR3 reads CSFNTGTQYF. The CDR3 nucleotides are TGCAGCTTTAACACGGGTACGCAGTATTTT.

This clonotype was seen a few times. The chain combines TRBV24-1 with TRBJ2-5; 15 bases line up with TRBD2. The better agreement between TRBJ2-1 and the DNA end casts doubt on the J call. The CDR3 runs to 13 residues. Germline-derived CDR1 and CDR2 are KGHDR and SFDVKD. The CDR3: CAIGLAGGNEQFF. CDR3 nucleotides: TGTGCCATCGGACTAGCGGGAGGGAATGAGCAGTTCTTC.

The chain recombines TRBV11-2 with TRBJ2-1; 15 nucleotides align to TRBD2. The germline CDR1 and CDR2 sequences are SGHAT and FQNNGV. CDR3 length equals 18 residues. With V trimmed by 0 bases and J by 7 bases, 7 bases remained unmatched. This CDR3 is CASSLDWTSGRAWNEQFF. Here the CDR3 DNA reads TGTGCCAGCAGCTTAGATTGGACTAGCGGGAGGGCATGGAATGAGCAGTTCTTC.

The V and J genes are TRBV7-9 and TRBJ1-2, with unresolved D. Germline CDR1 is SEHNR and CDR2 is FQNEAQ (reference sequence). The CDR3 runs 11 residues. V was cut by 9 bases and J by 8 bases, with 13 bases left in between. The CDR3: CASRNLGGYTF. The CDR3 nucleotides read TGTGCCAGTCGAAACTTAGGAGGCTACACCTTC. The variable domain in full, completed from reference TRBV7-9 and TRBJ1-2, reads DTGVSQNPRHKITKRGQNVTFRCDPISEHNRLYWYRQTLGQGPEFLTYFQNEAQLEKSRLLSDRFSAERPKGSFSTLEIQRTEQGDSAMYLCASRNLGGYTFGSGTRLTVV.

The V gene is TRBV6-6, the J gene TRBJ2-1; 9 bases line up with TRBD1. The CDR3 is 16 amino acids. The trim removed 5 bases at V and 5 bases at J, leaving 10 bases unmatched. Germline CDR1 is MNHNY and CDR2 is SVGAGI (reference sequence). The CDR3 loop is CASSPGTGSLHNEQFF. The CDR3 DNA is TGTGCCAGCAGTCCCGGGACAGGGTCCTTACACAATGAGCAGTTCTTC.

This clonotype was recorded a few times. The V gene is TRBV29-1, the J gene TRBJ1-3; D gene ambiguous. Germline loops: CDR1 SQVTM, CDR2 ANQGSEA. The CDR3 length is 13 residues. The V end was cut by 4 bases, the J end by 2 bases, with 9 bases between. For the CDR3, the DNA is TGCAGCGTTGCATTAGAGACTGGAAACACCATATATTTT. It specifies CSVALETGNTIYF.

The J gene is TRBJ1-6, the V gene TRBV20-1; TRBD1 matches at 7 bases. The CDR3 has 14 residues. Trimming at V came to 2 bases and at J to 5 bases, leaving 3 bases not matched to a gene. CDR1 and CDR2 from the germline V gene are DFQATT and SNEGSKA (reference sequence). CDR3 region: CSARTGTDNSPLHF. For the CDR3, the DNA is TGCAGTGCTAGAACCGGGACAGATAATTCACCCCTCCACTTT.

In this sample, this clonotype turned up a few times. The rearrangement uses TRBV20-1 and TRBJ1-1, with TRBD1 identical over 8 bases. The ends lost 6 bases at V and 3 bases at J; junction bases unmatched: 9. Germline loops: CDR1 DFQATT, CDR2 SNEGSKA (reference sequence). The CDR3 sequence is 14 residues long. The CDR3 spells CSAPRTGRDTEAFF. In DNA form, the CDR3 reads TGCAGTGCCCCACGGACAGGGAGGGACACTGAAGCTTTCTTT.